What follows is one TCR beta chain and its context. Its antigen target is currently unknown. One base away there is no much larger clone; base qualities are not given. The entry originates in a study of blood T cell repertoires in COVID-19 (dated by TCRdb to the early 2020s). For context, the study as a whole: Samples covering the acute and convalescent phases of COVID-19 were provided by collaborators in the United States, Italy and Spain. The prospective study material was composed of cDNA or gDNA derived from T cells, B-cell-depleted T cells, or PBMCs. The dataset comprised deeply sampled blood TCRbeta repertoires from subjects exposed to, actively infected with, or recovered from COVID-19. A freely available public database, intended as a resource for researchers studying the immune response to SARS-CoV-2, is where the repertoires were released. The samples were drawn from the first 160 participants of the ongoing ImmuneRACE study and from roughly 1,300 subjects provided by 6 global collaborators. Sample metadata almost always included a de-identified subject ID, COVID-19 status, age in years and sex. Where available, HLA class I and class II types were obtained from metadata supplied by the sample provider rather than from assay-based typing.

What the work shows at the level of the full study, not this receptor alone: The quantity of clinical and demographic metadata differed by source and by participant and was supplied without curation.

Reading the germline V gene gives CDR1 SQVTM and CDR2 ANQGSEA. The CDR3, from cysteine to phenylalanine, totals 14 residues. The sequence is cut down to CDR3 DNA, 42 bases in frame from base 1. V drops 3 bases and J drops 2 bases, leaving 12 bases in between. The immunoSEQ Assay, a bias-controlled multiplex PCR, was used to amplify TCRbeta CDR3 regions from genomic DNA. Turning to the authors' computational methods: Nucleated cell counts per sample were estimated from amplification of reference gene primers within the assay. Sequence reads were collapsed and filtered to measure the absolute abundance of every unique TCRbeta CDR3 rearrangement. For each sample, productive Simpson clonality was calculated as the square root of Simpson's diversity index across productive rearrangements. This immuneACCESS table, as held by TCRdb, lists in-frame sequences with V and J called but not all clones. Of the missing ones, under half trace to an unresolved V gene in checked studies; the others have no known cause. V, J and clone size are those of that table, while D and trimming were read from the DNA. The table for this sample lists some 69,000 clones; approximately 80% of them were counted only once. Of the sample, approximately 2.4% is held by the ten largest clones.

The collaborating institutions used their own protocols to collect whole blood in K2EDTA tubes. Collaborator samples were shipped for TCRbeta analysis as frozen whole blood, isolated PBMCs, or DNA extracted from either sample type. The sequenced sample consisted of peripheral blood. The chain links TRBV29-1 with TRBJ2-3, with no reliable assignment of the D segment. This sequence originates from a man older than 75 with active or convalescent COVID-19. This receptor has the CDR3 CSVEVSPPTDTQYF. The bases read TGCAGCGTTGAGGTTAGCCCCCCCACAGATACGCAGTATTTT.